The sequence of this T cell receptor (beta chain) was determined in a study of T cell responses to AZD1222 COVID-19 vaccine. CDR1 and CDR2 from the germline V gene are SEHNR and FQNEAQ (reference sequence). The CDR3 extends over 13 amino acids. V gave up 2 bases and J gave up 5 bases, with 8 bases separating them. As concerns this clone: The antigen is undetermined.

Sequenced by immunoSEQ multiplex PCR; TCRdb stores in-frame clones only, minus some. The sample has roughly 100,000 clones; 90% are singletons. Study results and caveats: Just five or six AZD1222 recipients tested seropositive at baseline. In all cases, repertoires were sampled only after the peak T cell response. Females outnumbered males among donors, who were mostly white British; clonal diversity was possibly underestimated. An increase in Spike-specific TCR breadth and depth was observed after two AZD1222 doses.

This specimen consisted of peripheral blood, obtained 28 days after the second AZD1222 dose. The chain uses TRBV7-9 and TRBJ2-3; no firm D call. This receptor was taken from an adult who received the AZD1222 COVID-19 vaccine. This chain's CDR3 is CASSLPSLDTQYF. CDR3 bases: TGTGCCAGCAGCTTACCTAGTTTAGATACGCAGTATTTT.